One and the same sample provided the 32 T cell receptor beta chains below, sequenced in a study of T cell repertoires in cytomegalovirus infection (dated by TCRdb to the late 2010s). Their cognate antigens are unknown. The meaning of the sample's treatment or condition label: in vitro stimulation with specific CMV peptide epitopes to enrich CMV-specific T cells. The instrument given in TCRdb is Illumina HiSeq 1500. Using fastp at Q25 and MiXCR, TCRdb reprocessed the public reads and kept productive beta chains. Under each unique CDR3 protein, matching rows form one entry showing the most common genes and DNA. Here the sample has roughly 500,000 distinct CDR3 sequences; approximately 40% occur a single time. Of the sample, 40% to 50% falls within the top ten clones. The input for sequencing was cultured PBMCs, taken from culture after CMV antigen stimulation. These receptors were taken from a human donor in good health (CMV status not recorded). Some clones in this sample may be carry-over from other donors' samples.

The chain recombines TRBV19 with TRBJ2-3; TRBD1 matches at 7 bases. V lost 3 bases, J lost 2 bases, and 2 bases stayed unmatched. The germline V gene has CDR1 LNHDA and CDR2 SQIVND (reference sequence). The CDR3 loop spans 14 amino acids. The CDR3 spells CASSMGQFTDTQYF. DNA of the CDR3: TGTGCCAGTAGTATGGGACAGTTCACAGATACGCAGTATTTT.

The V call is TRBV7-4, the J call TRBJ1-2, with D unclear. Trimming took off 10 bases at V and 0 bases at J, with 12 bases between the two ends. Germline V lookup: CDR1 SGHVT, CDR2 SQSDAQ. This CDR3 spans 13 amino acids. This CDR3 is CATPLGANYGYTF. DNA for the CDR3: TGTGCCACCCCCCTCGGGGCTAACTATGGCTACACCTTC.

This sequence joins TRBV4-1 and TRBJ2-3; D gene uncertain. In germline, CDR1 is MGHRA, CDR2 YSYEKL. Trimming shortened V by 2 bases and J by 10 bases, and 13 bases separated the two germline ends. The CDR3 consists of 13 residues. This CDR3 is CASSQNLGGAQYF. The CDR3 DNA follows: TGCGCCAGCAGCCAAAACCTAGGTGGTGCGCAGTATTTT.

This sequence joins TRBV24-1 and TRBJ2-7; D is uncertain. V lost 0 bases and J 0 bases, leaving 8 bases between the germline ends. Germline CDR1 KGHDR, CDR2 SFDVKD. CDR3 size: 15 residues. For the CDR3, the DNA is TGTGCCACCAGTGATTTGCCGATCTACTCCTACGAGCAGTACTTC. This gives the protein CATSDLPIYSYEQYF.

The CDR3 sequence: CASSLASTAIYGYTF. The CDR3 coding sequence is TGTGCCAGCAGCTTAGCGAGTACGGCAATCTATGGCTACACCTTC. V usage is TRBV7-2 and J usage is TRBJ1-2; D is unclear. Germline-derived CDR1 and CDR2 are SGHTA and FQGNSA. Deletions cut 0 bases from V and 4 bases from J, with 12 bases between. CDR3 length: 15 amino acids.

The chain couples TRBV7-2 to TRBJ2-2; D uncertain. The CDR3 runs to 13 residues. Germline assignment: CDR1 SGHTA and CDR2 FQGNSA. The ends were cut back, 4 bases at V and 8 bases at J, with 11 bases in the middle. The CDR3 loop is CASSSKTSGELFF. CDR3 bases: TGTGCCAGCAGCTCGAAGACTTCAGGGGAGCTGTTTTTT.

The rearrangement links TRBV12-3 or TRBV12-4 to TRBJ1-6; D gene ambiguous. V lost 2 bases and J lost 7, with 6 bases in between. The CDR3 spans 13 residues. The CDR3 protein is CASSLRSNSPLHF. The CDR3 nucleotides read TGTGCCAGCAGTTTAAGATCCAATTCACCCCTCCACTTT.

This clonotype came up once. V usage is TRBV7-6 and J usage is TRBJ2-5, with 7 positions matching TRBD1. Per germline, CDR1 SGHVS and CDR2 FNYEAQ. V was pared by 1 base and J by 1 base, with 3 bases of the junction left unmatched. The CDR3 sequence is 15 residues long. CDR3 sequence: CASSLGTGIQETQYF. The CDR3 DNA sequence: TGTGCCAGCAGCTTAGGGACAGGAATCCAAGAGACCCAGTACTTC.

CDR3 nucleotide sequence: TGCGCCAGCAGCCAAGGCCACCCTGGTTTGGGGTACAATGAGCAGTTCTTC. Protein product: CASSQGHPGLGYNEQFF. This chain uses TRBV4-3 with TRBJ2-1, with D uncertain. The germline V gene encodes CDR1 LGHNA and CDR2 YSLEER. The CDR3 runs 17 residues. Trimming removed 1 base at V and 4 bases at J, with 17 bases between.

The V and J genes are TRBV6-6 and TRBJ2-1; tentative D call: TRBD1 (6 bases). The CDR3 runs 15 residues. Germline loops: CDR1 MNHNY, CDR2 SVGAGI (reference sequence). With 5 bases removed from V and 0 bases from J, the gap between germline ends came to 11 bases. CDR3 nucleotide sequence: TGTGCCAGCAGTGACGGGACAAACTCCTACAATGAGCAGTTCTTC. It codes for CASSDGTNSYNEQFF.

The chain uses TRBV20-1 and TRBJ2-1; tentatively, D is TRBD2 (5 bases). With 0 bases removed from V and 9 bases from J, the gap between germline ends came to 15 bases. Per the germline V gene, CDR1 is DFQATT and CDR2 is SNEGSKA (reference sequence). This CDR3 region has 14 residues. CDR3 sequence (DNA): TGCAGTGCTAGAGAACGAGGGCCCGGTGGTGAGCAGTTCTTC. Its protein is CSARERGPGGEQFF.

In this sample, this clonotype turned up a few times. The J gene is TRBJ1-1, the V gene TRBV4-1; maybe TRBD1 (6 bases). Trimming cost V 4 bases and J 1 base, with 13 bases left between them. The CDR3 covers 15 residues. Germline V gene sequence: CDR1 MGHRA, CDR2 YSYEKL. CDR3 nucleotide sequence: TGCGCCAGCAGCCCGAGACAGGTGGGGAACACTGAAGCTTTCTTT. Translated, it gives CASSPRQVGNTEAFF.

Here the CDR3 reads CASTPSRRGETQYF. The CDR3 DNA is TGTGCCAGCACCCCGAGCCGGAGGGGGGAGACCCAGTACTTC. This chain joins TRBV19 and TRBJ2-5; D is possibly TRBD1 or TRBD2 (6 bases each). Germline CDR1 reads LNHDA; CDR2 reads SQIVND (reference sequence). V was cut by 9 bases and J by 5 bases, with 19 bases left in between. The CDR3 consists of 14 residues.

In DNA form, the CDR3 reads TGTGCCAGCAGTATCCCTGGTGTCACTGAAGCTTTCTTT. Amino acid sequence: CASSIPGVTEAFF. The chain combines TRBV2 with TRBJ1-1; no definite D call. Per germline, CDR1 SNHLY and CDR2 FYNNEI. The CDR3 totals 13 residues. V was clipped by 5 bases and J by 4 bases, with 11 bases between them. Filled out from reference TRBV2 and TRBJ1-1, the complete variable domain reads EPEVTQTPSHQVTQMGQEVILRCVPISNHLYFYWYRQILGQKVEFLVSFYNNEISEKSEIFDDQFSVERPDGSNFTLKIRSTKLEDSAMYFCASSIPGVTEAFFGQGTRLTVV.

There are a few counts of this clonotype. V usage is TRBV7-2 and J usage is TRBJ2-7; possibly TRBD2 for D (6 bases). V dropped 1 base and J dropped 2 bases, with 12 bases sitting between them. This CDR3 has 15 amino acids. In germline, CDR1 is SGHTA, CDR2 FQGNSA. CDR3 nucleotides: TGTGCCAGCAGCTTAGGACTAGGTCCCGCCTACGAGCAGTACTTC. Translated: CASSLGLGPAYEQYF. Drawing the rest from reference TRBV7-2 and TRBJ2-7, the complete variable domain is GAGVSQSPSNKVTEKGKDVELRCDPISGHTALYWYRQSLGQGLEFLIYFQGNSAPDKSGLPSDRFSAERTGGSVSTLTIQRTQQEDSAVYLCASSLGLGPAYEQYFGPGTRLTVT.

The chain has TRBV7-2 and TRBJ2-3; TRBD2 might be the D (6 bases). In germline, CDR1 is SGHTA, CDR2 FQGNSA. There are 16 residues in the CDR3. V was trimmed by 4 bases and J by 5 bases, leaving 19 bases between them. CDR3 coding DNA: TGTGCCAGCAGCTGGACTGGGACTGACCATGGAGATACGCAGTATTTT. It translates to CASSWTGTDHGDTQYF.

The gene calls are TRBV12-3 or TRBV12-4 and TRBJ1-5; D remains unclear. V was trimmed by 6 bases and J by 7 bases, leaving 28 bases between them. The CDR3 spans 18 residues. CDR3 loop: CASSRTGPGPQTRQPQHF. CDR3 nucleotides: TGTGCCAGCAGCAGAACCGGTCCCGGGCCACAGACACGCCAGCCCCAGCATTTT.

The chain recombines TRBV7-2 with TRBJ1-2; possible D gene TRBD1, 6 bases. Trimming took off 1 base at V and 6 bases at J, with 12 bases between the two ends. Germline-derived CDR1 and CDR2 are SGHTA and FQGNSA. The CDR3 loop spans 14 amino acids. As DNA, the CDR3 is TGTGCCAGCAGCTTAGTCGGGCCAGGGGATGGCTACACCTTC. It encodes CASSLVGPGDGYTF.

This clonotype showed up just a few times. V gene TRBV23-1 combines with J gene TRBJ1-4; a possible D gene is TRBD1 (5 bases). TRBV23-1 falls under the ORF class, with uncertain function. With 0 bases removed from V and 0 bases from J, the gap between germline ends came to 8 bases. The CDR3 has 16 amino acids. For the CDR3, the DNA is TGCGCCAGCAGTCAATCGGGACGGACAACTAATGAAAAACTGTTTTTT. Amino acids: CASSQSGRTTNEKLFF.

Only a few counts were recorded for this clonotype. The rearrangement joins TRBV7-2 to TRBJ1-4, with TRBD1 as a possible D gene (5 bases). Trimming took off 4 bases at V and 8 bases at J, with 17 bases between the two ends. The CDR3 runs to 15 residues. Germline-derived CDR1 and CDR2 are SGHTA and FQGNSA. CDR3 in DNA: TGTGCCAGCAGCTCCTACCGAGGGGTAGAGGAAAAACTGTTTTTT. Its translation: CASSSYRGVEEKLFF.

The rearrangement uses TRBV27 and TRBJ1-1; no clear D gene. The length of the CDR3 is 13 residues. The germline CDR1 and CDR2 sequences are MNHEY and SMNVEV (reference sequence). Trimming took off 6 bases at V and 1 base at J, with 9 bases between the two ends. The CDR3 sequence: CASSRLRNTEAFF. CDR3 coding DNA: TGTGCCAGCAGCCGGCTGCGGAACACTGAAGCTTTCTTT.

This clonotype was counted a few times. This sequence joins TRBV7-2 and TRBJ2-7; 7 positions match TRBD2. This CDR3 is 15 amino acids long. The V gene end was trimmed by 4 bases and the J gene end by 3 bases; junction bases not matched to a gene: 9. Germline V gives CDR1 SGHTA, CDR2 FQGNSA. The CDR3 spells CASSSYSRGIYEQYF. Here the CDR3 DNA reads TGTGCCAGCAGCTCGTACTCGCGGGGGATCTACGAGCAGTACTTC.

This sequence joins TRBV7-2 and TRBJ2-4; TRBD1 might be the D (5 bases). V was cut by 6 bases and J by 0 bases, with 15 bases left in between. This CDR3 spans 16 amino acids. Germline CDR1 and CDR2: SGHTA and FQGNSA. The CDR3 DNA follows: TGTGCCAGCAGTCCCGGACGGACACTAGCCAAAAACATTCAGTACTTC. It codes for CASSPGRTLAKNIQYF.

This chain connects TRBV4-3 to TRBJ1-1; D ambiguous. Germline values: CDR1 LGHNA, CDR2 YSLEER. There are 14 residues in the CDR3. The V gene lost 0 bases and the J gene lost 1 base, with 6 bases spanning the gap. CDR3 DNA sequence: TGCGCCAGCAGCCAAGAGGCGGCGAACACTGAAGCTTTCTTT. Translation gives CASSQEAANTEAFF.

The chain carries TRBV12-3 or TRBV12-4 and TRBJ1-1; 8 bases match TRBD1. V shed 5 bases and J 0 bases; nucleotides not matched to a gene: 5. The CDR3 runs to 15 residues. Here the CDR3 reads CASSVPRGLNTEAFF. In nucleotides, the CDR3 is TGTGCCAGCAGTGTCCCCAGGGGGCTGAACACTGAAGCTTTCTTT.

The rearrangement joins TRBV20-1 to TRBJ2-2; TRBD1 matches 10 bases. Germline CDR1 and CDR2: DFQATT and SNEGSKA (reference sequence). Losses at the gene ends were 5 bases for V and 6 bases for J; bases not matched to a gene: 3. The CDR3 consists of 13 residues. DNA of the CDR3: TGCAGTGCTCGGGGACAGGGGTCCGGGGAGCTGTTTTTT. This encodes CSARGQGSGELFF.

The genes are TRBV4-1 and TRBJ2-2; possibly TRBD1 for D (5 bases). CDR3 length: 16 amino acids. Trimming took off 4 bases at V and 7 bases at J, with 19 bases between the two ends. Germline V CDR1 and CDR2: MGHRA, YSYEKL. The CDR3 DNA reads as TGCGCCAGCAGCCCCTTTGTGGTTCAGGGTCACGGGGAGCTGTTTTTT. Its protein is CASSPFVVQGHGELFF.

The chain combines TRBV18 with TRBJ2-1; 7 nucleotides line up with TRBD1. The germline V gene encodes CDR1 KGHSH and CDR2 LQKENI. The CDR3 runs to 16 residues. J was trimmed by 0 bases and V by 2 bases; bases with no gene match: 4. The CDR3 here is CASSPFRDSSYNEQFF. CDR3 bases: TGTGCCAGCTCACCATTTCGGGACAGCTCCTACAATGAGCAGTTCTTC.

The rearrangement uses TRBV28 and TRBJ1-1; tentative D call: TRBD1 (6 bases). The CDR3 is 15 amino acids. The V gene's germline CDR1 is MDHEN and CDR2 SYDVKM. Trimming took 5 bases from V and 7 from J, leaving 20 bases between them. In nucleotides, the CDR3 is TGTGCCAGCAGTCCGCCGGTGCTAAGCAGGGGTGAAGCTTTCTTT. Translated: CASSPPVLSRGEAFF.

The CDR3 DNA follows: TGTGCCAGCAGTTTTCTCCCTGGGACAACCTACGAGCAGTACTTC. Translating it yields CASSFLPGTTYEQYF. V usage is TRBV7-7 and J usage is TRBJ2-7; the D gene is possibly TRBD1 (6 bases). Trimming cost V 6 bases and J 2 bases, with 17 bases left between them. The CDR3 loop spans 15 amino acids. Germline V CDR1 and CDR2: SSHAT, FNYEAQ (reference sequence).

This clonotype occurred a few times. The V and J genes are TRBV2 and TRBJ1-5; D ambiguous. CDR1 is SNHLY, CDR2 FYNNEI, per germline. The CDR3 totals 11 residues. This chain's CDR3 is CAAGGNQPQHF. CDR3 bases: TGTGCAGCCGGGGGCAATCAGCCCCAGCATTTT. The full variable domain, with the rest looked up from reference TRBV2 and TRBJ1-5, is EPEVTQTPSHQVTQMGQEVILRCVPISNHLYFYWYRQILGQKVEFLVSFYNNEISEKSEIFDDQFSVERPDGSNFTLKIRSTKLEDSAMYFCAAGGNQPQHFGDGTRLSIL.

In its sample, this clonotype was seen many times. In DNA, the CDR3 is TGTGCCAGCAGCTTAGGGGGAGCTAACTATGGCTACACCTTC. Translated, it gives CASSLGGANYGYTF. This chain uses TRBV7-2 with TRBJ1-2; no definite D call. This CDR3 is built from 14 residues. Per germline, CDR1 SGHTA and CDR2 FQGNSA. The V end was cut by 1 base, the J end by 0 bases, with 6 bases between.